The 8 T cell receptor beta chains given below trace back to one sample, sequenced in a study of T cell responses to AZD1222 COVID-19 vaccine (TCRdb year 2021). Receptor libraries were prepared by the immunoSEQ multiplex PCR assay. TCRdb mirrors the immuneACCESS table, restricted to in-frame sequences. Some clones are absent from its copies; in checked studies, under half trace to an unresolved V gene, and the reason for the others is unknown. The sample has approximately 31,000 clones on record, 88% of them singletons. Around 15% of the sample belongs to the ten largest clones. The time point label here, explained by the study, means: about 28 days (+/-7) after the second vaccine dose. Specimen: peripheral blood, collected 28 days after the second AZD1222 dose. All receptors derive from an adult who received the AZD1222 COVID-19 vaccine.

The J gene is TRBJ1-1, the V gene TRBV5-1; no clear D. V was cut by 4 bases and J by 2 bases, with 6 bases left in between. The germline V gene encodes CDR1 SGHRS and CDR2 YFSETQ. The CDR3 consists of 12 residues. The CDR3 DNA sequence: TGCGCCAGCAGCCGCGGCAACACTGAAGCTTTCTTT. Its protein is CASSRGNTEAFF.

A single count supports this clone. The rearrangement uses TRBV7-3 and TRBJ1-5; D not resolved. The V gene's germline CDR1 is SGHTA and CDR2 FQGTGA. The CDR3 totals 13 residues. V dropped 4 bases and J dropped 4 bases, with 8 bases sitting between them. The CDR3 loop is CASSSAPNQPQHF. CDR3 bases: TGTGCCAGCAGCTCAGCGCCGAATCAGCCCCAGCATTTT.

This chain connects TRBV9 to TRBJ1-6, with 10 positions matching TRBD1. The CDR3 totals 15 residues. Germline CDR1 and CDR2: SGDLS and YYNGEE. Trimming cost V 3 bases and J 7 bases; bases outside gene matches: 4. The CDR3 protein is CASSAGQGKNSPLHF. CDR3 in DNA: TGTGCCAGCAGCGCGGGACAGGGGAAGAATTCACCCCTCCACTTT.

The chain links TRBV12-3 or TRBV12-4 to TRBJ2-1; D uncertain. This CDR3 is 13 amino acids long. The ends were cut back, 6 bases at V and 5 bases at J, with 11 bases in the middle. CDR3 nucleotide sequence: TGTGCCAGCAGGCCCGGAGCAAACAATGAGCAGTTCTTC. Its translation: CASRPGANNEQFF.

The rearrangement links TRBV9 to TRBJ1-3; the D gene is possibly TRBD1 (5 bases). Germline V gives CDR1 SGDLS, CDR2 YYNGEE. The CDR3 length is 14 residues. Trimming took off 1 base at V and 4 bases at J, with 9 bases between the two ends. DNA for the CDR3: TGTGCCAGCAGCGTATCGGGGGACGGAAACACCATATATTTT. It encodes CASSVSGDGNTIYF.

V and J are TRBV9 and TRBJ2-5; 8 positions agree with TRBD1. The ends lost 4 bases at V and 5 bases at J; junction bases unmatched: 19. The CDR3 loop spans 18 amino acids. Germline CDR1 is SGDLS and CDR2 is YYNGEE. For the CDR3, the DNA is TGTGCCAGCAGCCCCCAACCGACAGGGGTGGTAGCCCGTGAGACCCAGTACTTC. It encodes CASSPQPTGVVARETQYF. The variable domain in full, with the rest retrieved from reference TRBV9 and TRBJ2-5, is DSGVTQTPKHLITATGQRVTLRCSPRSGDLSVYWYQQSLDQGLQFLIQYYNGEERAKGNILERFSAQQFPDLHSELNLSSLELGDSALYFCASSPQPTGVVARETQYFGPGTRLLVL.

This clone has more than one count but fewer than ten. One end of the junction fails to match germline, which may point to a read error. The J gene is TRBJ1-1, the V gene TRBV7-7; D remains ambiguous. This CDR3 has 13 residues. Germline CDR1 reads SSHAT; CDR2 reads FNYEAQ (reference sequence). The CDR3 DNA reads as TGTGCTAGCAGCTTCGACGTGAACACTGAAGCTTTCTTT. It is translated as CASSFDVNTEAFF. Full variable domain (outside the CDR3, taken from reference TRBV7-7 and TRBJ1-1): GAGVSQSPRYKVTKRGQDVTLRCDPISSHATLYWYQQALGQGPEFLTYFNYEAQPDKSGLPSDRFSAERPEGSISTLTIQRTEQRDSAMYRCASSFDVNTEAFFGQGTRLTVV.

This chain connects TRBV18 to TRBJ2-7; TRBD1 agrees at 9 bases. The germline gives CDR1 KGHSH, CDR2 LQKENI. V dropped 6 bases and J dropped 6; count of bases not matched to a gene: 12. This CDR3 comprises 15 residues. The CDR3 sequence: CASSPKPQGAGEQYF. The CDR3 bases are TGTGCCAGCTCCCCTAAACCACAGGGGGCGGGCGAGCAGTACTTC.